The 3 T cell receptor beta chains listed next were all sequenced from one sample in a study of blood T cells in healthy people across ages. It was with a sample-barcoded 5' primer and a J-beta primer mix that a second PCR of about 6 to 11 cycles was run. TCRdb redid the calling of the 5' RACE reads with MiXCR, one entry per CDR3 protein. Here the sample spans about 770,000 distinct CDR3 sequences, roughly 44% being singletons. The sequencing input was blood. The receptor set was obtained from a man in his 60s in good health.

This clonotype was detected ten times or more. CDR3 in DNA: TGTGCCAGCAGTGGGGTTTACGAGCAGTACTTC. Protein product: CASSGVYEQYF. This chain links TRBV25-1 with TRBJ2-7; no clear D. V lost 4 bases and J 4 bases, leaving 5 bases between the germline ends. Looked up from germline, CDR1 is MGHDK and CDR2 is SYGVNS. The CDR3 is 11 residues long.

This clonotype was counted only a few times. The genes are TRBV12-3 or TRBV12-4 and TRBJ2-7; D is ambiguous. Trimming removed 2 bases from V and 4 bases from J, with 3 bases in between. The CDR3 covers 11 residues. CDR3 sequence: CASSLMYEQYF. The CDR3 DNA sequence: TGTGCCAGCAGTTTAATGTACGAGCAGTACTTC.

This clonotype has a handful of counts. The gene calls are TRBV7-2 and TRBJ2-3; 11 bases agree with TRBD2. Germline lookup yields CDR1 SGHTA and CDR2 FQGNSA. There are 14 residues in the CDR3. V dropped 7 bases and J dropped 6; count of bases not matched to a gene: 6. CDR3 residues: CASTSSGGDDTQYF. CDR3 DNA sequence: TGTGCCAGCACCAGTAGCGGGGGGGATGATACGCAGTATTTT.